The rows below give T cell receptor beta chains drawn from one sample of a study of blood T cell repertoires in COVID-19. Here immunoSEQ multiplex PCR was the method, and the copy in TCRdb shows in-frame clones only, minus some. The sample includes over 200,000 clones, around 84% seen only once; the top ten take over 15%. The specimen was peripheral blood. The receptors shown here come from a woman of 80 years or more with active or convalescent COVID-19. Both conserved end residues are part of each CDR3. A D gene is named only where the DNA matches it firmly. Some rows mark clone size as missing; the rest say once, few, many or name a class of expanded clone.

CDR3: CASSLGGEIQETQYF
DNA: TGTGCCAGCAGCTTAGGGGGGGAGATACAAGAGACCCAGTACTTC
J: TRBJ2-5
V: TRBV7-2
D: NA
size: NA

CDR3: CASSPPRGGGETQYF
DNA: TGTGCCAGCAGCCCTCCTCGCGGGGGAGGAGAGACCCAGTACTTC
J: TRBJ2-5
V: TRBV7-6
D: TRBD2
size: NA

CDR3: CASSSAPGTGDEQYF
DNA: TGTGCCAGCAGCTCGGCCCCAGGGACAGGGGATGAGCAGTACTTC
J: TRBJ2-7
V: TRBV11-3
D: TRBD1
size: NA

CDR3: CASSVASPNNEQFF
DNA: TGCGCCAGCAGCGTAGCTAGCCCGAACAATGAGCAGTTCTTC
J: TRBJ2-1
V: TRBV5-1
D: NA
size: NA

CDR3: CSAAGAPEAFF
DNA: TGCAGTGCAGCAGGGGCCCCTGAAGCTTTCTTT
J: TRBJ1-1
V: TRBV20-1
D: NA
size: NA

CDR3: CASSSRGARETQYF
DNA: TGTGCCAGCAGCTCCCGGGGGGCCAGAGAGACCCAGTACTTC
J: TRBJ2-5
V: TRBV5-4
D: NA
size: few

CDR3: CASSPPADRGYEQYF
DNA: TGTGCCAGCAGTCCCCCGGCGGACAGGGGGTACGAGCAGTACTTC
J: TRBJ2-7
V: TRBV6-5
D: TRBD1
size: NA

CDR3: CASRTGTPRVGEQYF
DNA: TGTGCCAGCAGAACCGGGACTCCACGTGTCGGCGAGCAGTACTTC
J: TRBJ2-7
V: TRBV7-9
D: NA
size: NA

CDR3: CASSFGPRPGLEKLFF
DNA: TGCGCCAGCAGCTTTGGGCCTCGTCCAGGGCTAGAAAAACTGTTTTTT
J: TRBJ1-4
V: TRBV5-1
D: NA
size: NA

CDR3: CASSSRTGRDGYTF
DNA: TGTGCCAGCAGCTCCCGGACAGGGAGGGATGGCTACACCTTC
J: TRBJ1-2
V: TRBV11-3
D: TRBD1
size: NA

CDR3: CASSYGLAGPTGELFF
DNA: TGTGCCAGCAGTTACGGGCTAGCGGGGCCTACCGGGGAGCTGTTTTTT
J: TRBJ2-2
V: TRBV6-5
D: TRBD2
size: few

CDR3: CASSLTGGNGYTF
DNA: TGTGCCAGTAGCTTAACAGGGGGCAATGGCTACACCTTC
J: TRBJ1-2
V: TRBV19
D: TRBD1
size: NA

CDR3: CASSFRQNTEAFF
DNA: TGTGCCAGCAGTTTTCGACAGAACACTGAAGCTTTCTTT
J: TRBJ1-1
V: TRBV12-3/TRBV12-4
D: NA
size: NA

CDR3: CASSWMTGNQETQYF
DNA: TGCGCCAGCAGCTGGATGACAGGGAACCAAGAGACCCAGTACTTC
J: TRBJ2-5
V: TRBV5-1
D: TRBD1
size: NA

CDR3: CASSYYRGLREKLFF
DNA: TGTGCCAGCAGCTACTACAGGGGGCTAAGGGAAAAACTGTTTTTT
J: TRBJ1-4
V: TRBV7-9
D: TRBD1
size: NA

CDR3: CARTQRQVGFGYTF
DNA: TGCGCCAGGACCCAAAGACAGGTGGGATTCGGCTACACCTTC
J: TRBJ1-2
V: TRBV23-1
D: NA
size: NA

CDR3: CALDKSRGNGYTF
DNA: TGTGCTCTCGACAAGAGTCGGGGGAATGGCTACACCTTC
J: TRBJ1-2
V: TRBV7-2
D: NA
size: NA

CDR3: CASSSRYSPLHF
DNA: TGTGCCAGCAGTTCTAGGTATTCACCCCTCCACTTT
J: TRBJ1-6
V: TRBV27
D: NA
size: NA

CDR3: CASSLIGQGDNEQYF
DNA: TGTGCCAGCAGCTTGATCGGACAGGGGGATAACGAGCAGTACTTC
J: TRBJ2-7
V: TRBV7-9
D: TRBD1
size: NA

CDR3: CASSTPTSGRPDEQFF
DNA: TGTGCCAGCAGTACCCCGACTAGCGGGCGCCCCGATGAGCAGTTCTTC
J: TRBJ2-1
V: TRBV6-2/TRBV6-3
D: TRBD2
size: NA

CDR3: CASSVGTSIYLDTQYF
DNA: TGTGCCAGCAGCGTAGGGACTAGTATTTACCTGGATACGCAGTATTTT
J: TRBJ2-3
V: TRBV9
D: TRBD2
size: NA

CDR3: CASSREGQGYTF
DNA: TGTGCCAGCAGCCGCGAGGGCCAGGGCTACACCTTC
J: TRBJ1-2
V: TRBV7-2
D: NA
size: once

CDR3: CASISQGRASRYNEQFF
DNA: TGTGCCAGCATTTCACAGGGCAGGGCTAGTCGCTACAATGAGCAGTTCTTC
J: TRBJ2-1
V: TRBV28
D: NA
size: once

CDR3: CASSSPAGGLNEQFF
DNA: TGTGCCAGCAGCTCCCCAGCGGGGGGCCTAAATGAGCAGTTCTTC
J: TRBJ2-1
V: TRBV7-9
D: TRBD2
size: NA

CDR3: CAWRLAGGNEQYF
DNA: TGTGCCTGGAGATTAGCGGGAGGGAACGAGCAGTACTTC
J: TRBJ2-7
V: TRBV30
D: TRBD2
size: NA

CDR3: CASSLFSGDKLFF
DNA: TGCGCCAGCAGCTTGTTCTCGGGAGACAAACTGTTTTTT
J: TRBJ1-4
V: TRBV5-1
D: NA
size: NA

CDR3: CASSLVRGDNYGYTF
DNA: TGTGCCAGCAGCTTAGTACGGGGTGATAACTATGGCTACACCTTC
J: TRBJ1-2
V: TRBV7-2
D: NA
size: NA

CDR3: CASSFRTAYEQYF
DNA: TGTGCCAGCAGCTTTAGGACAGCCTACGAGCAGTACTTC
J: TRBJ2-7
V: TRBV7-2
D: NA
size: NA

CDR3: CASSYSTGSGYTF
DNA: TGTGCCAGCAGTTACTCGACAGGTAGTGGCTACACCTTC
J: TRBJ1-2
V: TRBV6-5
D: NA
size: NA

CDR3: CASSSHPWASGGLYEQYF
DNA: TGTGCCAGCAGCTCCCACCCCTGGGCTAGCGGGGGGCTGTACGAGCAGTACTTC
J: TRBJ2-7
V: TRBV7-8
D: TRBD2
size: NA

CDR3: CASRGWGGRKEQYF
DNA: TGTGCCAGCAGGGGGTGGGGGGGACGGAAGGAGCAGTACTTC
J: TRBJ2-7
V: TRBV28
D: TRBD2
size: NA

CDR3: CASSPPGEGGYGYTF
DNA: TGTGCCAGCAGCCCCCCAGGGGAAGGGGGCTATGGCTACACCTTC
J: TRBJ1-2
V: TRBV11-1
D: NA
size: NA

CDR3: CASSLGDSTDTQYF
DNA: TGCGCCAGCAGCTTGGGAGACAGTACAGATACGCAGTATTTT
J: TRBJ2-3
V: TRBV5-1
D: NA
size: NA